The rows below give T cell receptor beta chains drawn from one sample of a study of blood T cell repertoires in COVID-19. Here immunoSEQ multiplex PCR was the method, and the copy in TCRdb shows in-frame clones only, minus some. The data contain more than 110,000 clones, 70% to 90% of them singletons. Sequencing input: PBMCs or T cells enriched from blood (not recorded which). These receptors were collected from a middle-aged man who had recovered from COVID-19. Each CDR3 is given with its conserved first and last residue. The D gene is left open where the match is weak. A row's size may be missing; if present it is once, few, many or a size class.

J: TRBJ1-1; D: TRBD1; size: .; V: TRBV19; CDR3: CASRMTGRLTEAFF
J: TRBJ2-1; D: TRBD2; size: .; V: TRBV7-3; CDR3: CASSVGLAGNNEQFF
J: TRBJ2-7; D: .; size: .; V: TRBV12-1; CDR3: CASSFGDSMGGEQYF
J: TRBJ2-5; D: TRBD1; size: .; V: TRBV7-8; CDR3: CASSLAARGLETQYF
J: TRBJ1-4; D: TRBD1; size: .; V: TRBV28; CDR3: CASSLTGQGFEKLFF
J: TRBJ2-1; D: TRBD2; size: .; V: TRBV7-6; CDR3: CASSLVAGLAGNRKNEQFF
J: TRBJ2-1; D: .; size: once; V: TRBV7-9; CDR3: CASSLIGSYSYNEQFF
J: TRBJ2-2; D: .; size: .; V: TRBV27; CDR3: CASRGGQSNTGELFF
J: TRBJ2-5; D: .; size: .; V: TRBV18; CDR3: CASSAGVGETQYF
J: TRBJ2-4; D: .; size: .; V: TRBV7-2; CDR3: CASSAGPRNIQYF
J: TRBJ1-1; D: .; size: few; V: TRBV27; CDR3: CASSHISRGGRTEAFF
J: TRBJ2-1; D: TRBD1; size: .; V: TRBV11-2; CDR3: CASSSLGGTGIYEQFF
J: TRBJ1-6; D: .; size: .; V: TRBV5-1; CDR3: CASSSRVGLNSPLHF
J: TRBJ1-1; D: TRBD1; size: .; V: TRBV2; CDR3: CASSGDRVNTEAFF
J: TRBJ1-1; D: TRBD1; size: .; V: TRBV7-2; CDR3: CASSIRQGNTEAFF
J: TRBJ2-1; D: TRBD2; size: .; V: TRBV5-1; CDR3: CASSLVLAGAREQFF
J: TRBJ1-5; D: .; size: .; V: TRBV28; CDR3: CASSFQGNGNQPQHF
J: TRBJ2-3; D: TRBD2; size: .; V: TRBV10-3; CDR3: CAISESGGRATSTDTQYF
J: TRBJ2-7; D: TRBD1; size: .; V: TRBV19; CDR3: CATEDRGGTYEQYF
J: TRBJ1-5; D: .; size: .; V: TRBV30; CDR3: CAWSRAGGNHQPQHF
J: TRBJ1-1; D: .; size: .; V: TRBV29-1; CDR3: CSVFRDSRNTEAFF
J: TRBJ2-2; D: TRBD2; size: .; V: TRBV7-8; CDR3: CASSSQSGVVTGELFF
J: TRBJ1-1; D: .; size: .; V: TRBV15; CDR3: CATSTPTGVPPEAFF
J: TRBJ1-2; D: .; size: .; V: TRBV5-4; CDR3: CASSLGAGKGGYTF
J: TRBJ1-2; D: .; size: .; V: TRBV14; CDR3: CASSQGRGYGYTF
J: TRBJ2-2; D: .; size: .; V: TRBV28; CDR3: CASSLSWTQTGELFF
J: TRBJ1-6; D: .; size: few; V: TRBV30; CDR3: CAWSVQVGANSPLHF
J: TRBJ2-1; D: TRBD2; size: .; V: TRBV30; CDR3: CAWSTESGRRDEQFF
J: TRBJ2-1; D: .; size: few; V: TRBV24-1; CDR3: CATSDSGRVVDNEQFF
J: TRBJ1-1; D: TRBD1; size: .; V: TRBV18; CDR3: CASSQLSQGQGTEAFF
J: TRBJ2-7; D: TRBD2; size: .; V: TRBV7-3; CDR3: CASSLNVAGVSEQYF
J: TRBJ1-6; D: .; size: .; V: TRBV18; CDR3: CASSPDMGTVNSPLHF
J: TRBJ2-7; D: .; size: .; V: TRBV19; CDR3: CASSIEGSREQYF
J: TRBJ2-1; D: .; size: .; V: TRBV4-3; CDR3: CASSVRTENEQFF
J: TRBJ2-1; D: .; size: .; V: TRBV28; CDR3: CASSLRTSYNEQFF
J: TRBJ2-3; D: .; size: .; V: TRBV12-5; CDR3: CASGLVRGGGPMDTQYF
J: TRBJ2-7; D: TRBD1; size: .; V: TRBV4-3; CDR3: CASSQDSGQGAREQYF
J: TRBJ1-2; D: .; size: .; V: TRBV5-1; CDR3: CASSLQTTNYGYTF
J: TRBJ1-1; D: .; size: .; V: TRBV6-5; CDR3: CASSPGQYTEAFF
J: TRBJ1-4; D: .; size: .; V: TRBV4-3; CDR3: CASSQEGVDEKLFF
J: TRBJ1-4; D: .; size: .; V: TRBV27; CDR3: CASSLSQGEKLFF
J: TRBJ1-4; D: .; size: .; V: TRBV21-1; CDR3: CASIYRWGQAAGKLFF
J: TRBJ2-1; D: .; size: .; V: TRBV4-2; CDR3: CASSQDRERGHEQFF
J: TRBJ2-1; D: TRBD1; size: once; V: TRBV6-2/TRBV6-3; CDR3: CASSLPRDRSDEQFF
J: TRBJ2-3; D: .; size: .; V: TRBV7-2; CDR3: CASSLALATAVTDTQYF
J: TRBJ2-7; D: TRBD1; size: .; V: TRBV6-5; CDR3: CASRRGQGGSYEQYF
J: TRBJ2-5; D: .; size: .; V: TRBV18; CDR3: CASSLPGEETQYF
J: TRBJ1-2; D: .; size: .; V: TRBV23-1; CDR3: CASSQSVPDLHGYTF
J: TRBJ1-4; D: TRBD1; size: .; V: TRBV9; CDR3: CASSARDRGNEKLFF
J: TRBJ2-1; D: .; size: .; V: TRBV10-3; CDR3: CAISESVGGLYNEQFF
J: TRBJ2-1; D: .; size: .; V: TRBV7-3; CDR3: CASSGAEKAYNEQFF
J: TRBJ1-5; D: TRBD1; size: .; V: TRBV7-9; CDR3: CASSLTGTGVQPQHF
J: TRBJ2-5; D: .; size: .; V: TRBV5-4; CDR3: CASSPDSLGRETQYF
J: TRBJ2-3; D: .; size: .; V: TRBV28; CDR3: CASSQPQRNEDTQYF